This record covers a single TCR beta chain. Its specificity is not known. The CDR3 length is 15 residues. The ends were cut back, 0 bases at V and 3 bases at J, with 12 bases in the middle. From germline, CDR1 is ENHRY and CDR2 SYGVKD. By quantitative 5'-RACE with molecular barcodes, the TCR beta libraries were made. MiXCR, applied by TCRdb to the 5' RACE reads, yields one record per CDR3 protein. The sample consists of 350,000 to 450,000 distinct CDR3 sequences, more than 25% of them appearing once. These data are taken from a study of CD8 T cells in ankylosing spondylitis. Study-wide results and limits: It appeared that ankylosing spondylitis blood was characterized by a TCR beta motif of roughly 8 highly homologous variants.

The chain has TRBV10-3 and TRBJ2-7; maybe TRBD2 (5 bases). Sequencing was carried out using blood, either unsorted or a sorted T cell fraction (not recorded which). The receptor's source is a male donor with ankylosing spondylitis. As DNA, the CDR3 is TGTGCCATCAGTGAGTCTTTAGCGCGAATCTACGAGCAGTACGTC. Its translation: CAISESLARIYEQYV.